This TCR beta chain was captured in a study of T-cell reconstitution after alpha-beta-depleted transplantation in children. General study results and limits: T cells produced anew were the main source of T-cell counts and diversity one year after transplant.

The table lists this clonotype with a few counts. Its antigen is unidentified. Unique molecular identifiers were incorporated into the prepared TCRbeta library. One entry per CDR3 protein, called by TCRdb with MiXCR from the PCR reads. The sample consists of roughly 490,000 distinct CDR3 sequences, about an eighth of them appearing once. Losses at the gene ends were 4 bases for V and 6 bases for J; bases not matched to a gene: 8. The CDR3 extends over 15 amino acids. Germline V gene lookup returns CDR1 ENHRY and CDR2 SYGVKD. Sequences were derived from PBMCs, mostly from graft donor cells, sampled 180 days after TCRalphabeta/CD19-depleted stem cell transplant. The clonotype originates from a female patient aged 2 to 10 who had a stem cell transplant for aplastic anemia, so the T cells may come from the graft donor. This chain joins TRBV10-3 and TRBJ2-7, with TRBD2 identical over 11 bases. CDR3 protein: CAISVTSGSDGEQYF. CDR3 nucleotides: TGTGCCATCAGTGTTACTAGCGGGAGTGACGGCGAGCAGTACTTC.